This T cell receptor (beta chain) is drawn from a study of Ad26.COV2.S vaccination and SARS-CoV-2 variants. The CDR3 length is 16 residues. J lost 3 bases, V lost 0 bases, and 5 bases had no gene match. Germline V gives CDR1 LGHNT, CDR2 FRNRAP. Points on this clone: The antigen is undetermined.

TCRdb's table, derived via immunoSEQ multiplex PCR, lists solely in-frame clones and lacks some. Of about 350,000 clones listed, around 90% are singletons. Study-level results: Whether participants received vaccine or placebo, their non-spike TCR breadth was similar. Recipients given vaccine exceeded placebo recipients in spike-specific TCR breadth. Total T cell responses may have been underestimated by the TCR breadth and depth analyses.

The sequence was obtained from a human donor who had recovered from COVID-19. The specimen comprised peripheral blood, sampled after recovery from COVID-19. The chain uses TRBV12-5 and TRBJ2-3, with 8 bases lining up with TRBD1. The CDR3 DNA is TGTGCTAGTGGTTTGGTAACGGACAGGGCTACAGATACGCAGTATTTT. Residues: CASGLVTDRATDTQYF.